This T cell receptor (beta chain) was documented in a study of blood T cell repertoires in COVID-19. In the original processing: Reference gene primer amplification yielded estimated nucleated cell counts. Here immunoSEQ multiplex PCR was the method, and the copy in TCRdb shows in-frame clones only, minus some. The D gene and trimming were derived from the DNA, and the V and J assignments and clone size from that table. This repertoire shows 400,000 to 450,000 clones, around 90% found once; its top ten account for roughly 0.84%. The CDR3 extends over 19 amino acids. Trimming shortened V by 2 bases and J by 0 bases, and 19 bases separated the two germline ends. Germline-derived CDR1 and CDR2 are MGHRA and YSYEKL.

This sequence joins TRBV4-1 and TRBJ1-4; possible D gene TRBD1, 6 bases. The origin of this receptor is a man between 18 and 35 years old with COVID-19, enrolled during active disease. The sequenced sample was peripheral blood. CDR3 amino acids: CASSQKGHGGRATNEKLFF. Here the CDR3 DNA reads TGCGCCAGCAGCCAAAAGGGACATGGTGGCAGGGCAACTAATGAAAAACTGTTTTTT.